The T cell receptor beta chain under discussion was sequenced for a study of control samples from healthy donors and cancer patients. CDR1 and CDR2 (germline): SGDLS, YYNGEE. V gave up 1 base and J gave up 5 bases; unmatched junction bases: 5. The CDR3 covers 15 residues. The data were produced by immunoSEQ multiplex PCR, yet TCRdb's version contains in-frame clones alone and is incomplete. The sample has under 65,000 clones, roughly 85% seen once. This sequence was found in a woman in her 50s with lung cancer. The chain couples TRBV9 to TRBJ1-1, with TRBD1 matching 10 bases. The material sequenced was PBMCs. CDR3: CASSVLTGGGTEAFF. The CDR3 coding sequence is TGTGCCAGCAGCGTATTGACAGGGGGCGGGACTGAAGCTTTCTTT.